This TCR beta chain was identified during a study of blood T cell repertoires in COVID-19. Study background: PBMCs, B-cell-depleted T cells, or T cells were the source of the cDNA or gDNA that made up the material.

Source study methods: Estimates of nucleated cell counts were drawn from the amplification of reference gene primers. Assay used: immunoSEQ multiplex PCR; TCRdb lists only in-frame clones, some missing. The V and J calls and clone size are taken from that table; D and trimming were inferred from the DNA. The table has 150,000 to 200,000 clones, about 84% seen once. The clonotype originates from a man aged 35-49 years who had recovered from COVID-19. The sequencing input was PBMCs or T cells enriched from blood (not recorded which).

The CDR3 loop is CASSIGGGGTNEKLFF. Written as DNA, the CDR3 is TGTGCCAGTAGTATCGGGGGGGGCGGAACTAATGAAAAACTGTTTTTT. The J gene is TRBJ1-4, the V gene TRBV19, with a tentative D call TRBD1 (6 bases). The length of the CDR3 is 16 residues. The ends were cut back, 3 bases at V and 1 base at J, with 12 bases in the middle. The germline V gene encodes CDR1 LNHDA and CDR2 SQIVND (reference sequence).